A selection of T cell receptor beta chains follows, all from one sample in a study of vaccination and CD4 T cells after COVID-19. Their recognized antigens are unknown. TCRdb independently ran MiXCR on the PCR reads; one entry per CDR3 protein. The repertoire includes about 12,000 distinct CDR3 sequences, 60% of them detected once, and 22% sits in the top ten. Specimen: CD4+ T cells from blood, cultured in vitro. These receptors were obtained from a human donor who had recovered from COVID-19. The CDR3 runs from the conserved cysteine through the conserved F or W. Each record gives: D gene, clone size, J gene, V gene, CDR3 DNA, CDR3 protein. A D gene is named only where the DNA matches it firmly. Clone size is stated in some rows and not others, as once, few, many or a class when expanded.

>NA|NA|TRBJ2-3|TRBV11-2
TGTGCCAGCAGGGATGGGTTAAGAACCCATACGCAGTATTTT
CASRDGLRTHTQYF
>NA|NA|TRBJ2-2|TRBV9
TGTGCCAGCAGCGTAGAAGTGGCCGGGGAGCTGTTTTTT
CASSVEVAGELFF
>NA|NA|TRBJ2-4|TRBV10-1
TGCGCCAGCAGGAGGGGGGATAGTGGGCGAGCCAAAAACATTCAGTACTTC
CASRRGDSGRAKNIQYF
>TRBD2|NA|TRBJ2-7|TRBV6-1
TGTGCCAGCATCCTAGCGGGAGGCTACGAGCAGTACTTC
CASILAGGYEQYF
>NA|NA|TRBJ1-5|TRBV7-6
TGTGCCAGCAGCTTATCGGCTGGTCAGCCCCAGCATTTT
CASSLSAGQPQHF
>TRBD1|NA|TRBJ1-2|TRBV20-1
TGCAGTGCTAGAGACCAACAAGGACAGGGTGGGGGCTATGGCTACACCTTC
CSARDQQGQGGGYGYTF
>NA|NA|TRBJ2-2|TRBV12-3/TRBV12-4
TGTGTCAGCAGCCTGGACAGCGGGGAGCTGTTTTTT
CVSSLDSGELFF
>NA|NA|TRBJ1-5|TRBV12-3/TRBV12-4
TGTGCCAGCAATCAGGGGCCGGGGCCCCAGCATTTT
CASNQGPGPQHF
>NA|few|TRBJ1-5|TRBV20-1
TGCAGTGCTTCCCCGTGGGACGGGCTCAATCAGCCCCAGCATTTT
CSASPWDGLNQPQHF
>NA|few|TRBJ1-6|TRBV7-2
TGTGCCAGCAGCTTACCGACAGCCTATAATTCACCCCTCCACTTT
CASSLPTAYNSPLHF
>TRBD1|few|TRBJ2-5|TRBV20-1
TGCAGTGCTAGGACAGGGGGTCGGGAGACCCAGTACTTC
CSARTGGRETQYF
>TRBD1|NA|TRBJ1-1|TRBV7-9
TGTGCCAGCAGCGTCCAGGGGGCAGAAGTTCGGGCTTTCTTT
CASSVQGAEVRAFF
>NA|NA|TRBJ2-5|TRBV5-4
TGTGCCAGCAGCTCCTCAGGCCACACCCTCAGTCAAGAGACCCAGTACTTC
CASSSSGHTLSQETQYF
>TRBD1|NA|TRBJ2-7|TRBV6-5
TGTGCCAGCAGTTACCGGGACAGCGTCGCCTACGAGCAGTACTTC
CASSYRDSVAYEQYF
>NA|NA|TRBJ2-7|TRBV9
TGTGCCAGCAGCGCCGGGACACTAAACTACGAGCAGTACTTC
CASSAGTLNYEQYF
>NA|NA|TRBJ2-1|TRBV7-2
TGTGCCAGCAGTTTAGCGAGAGAGATATACAATGAGCAGTTCTTC
CASSLAREIYNEQFF
>TRBD2|once|TRBJ2-3|TRBV20-1
TGCAGTGCTTTACGGGGGGAGGGCCTCCAAGAGGCAGATACGCAGTATTTT
CSALRGEGLQEADTQYF
>TRBD1|few|TRBJ2-7|TRBV20-1
TGCAGTGTCCCCGGGGGGACAGGGGATGCCAGCGAGCAGTACTTC
CSVPGGTGDASEQYF
>NA|NA|TRBJ2-7|TRBV27
TGTGCCAGCAGTCCAGATCTCGGCCGGGTTTACGAGCAGTACTTC
CASSPDLGRVYEQYF
>TRBD1|NA|TRBJ2-3|TRBV18
TGTGCCAGCTCACCATGGCCAGGGGGCTTTACAGATACGCAGTATTTT
CASSPWPGGFTDTQYF
>NA|NA|TRBJ2-1|TRBV6-1
TGTGCCAGCAGTAAATTATCCGTGGCGGAGCAGTTCTTC
CASSKLSVAEQFF
>NA|NA|TRBJ2-7|TRBV7-2
TGTGCCAGCAGCTTAGCGCGCCCGGAGTCCTACGAGCAGTACTTC
CASSLARPESYEQYF
>NA|NA|TRBJ1-5|TRBV12-3/TRBV12-4
TGTGCCAGCAGTTTATTCGTGGGTGCCCCCAATCAGCCCCAGCATTTT
CASSLFVGAPNQPQHF
>TRBD1|NA|TRBJ1-2|TRBV6-2/TRBV6-3
TGTGCCAGCAAACAACTCGGACAGGCGACCTATGGCTACACCTTC
CASKQLGQATYGYTF
>NA|NA|TRBJ2-5|TRBV2
TGTGCCAGCAGAAACCAAGAGACCCAGTACTTC
CASRNQETQYF
>TRBD1|NA|TRBJ1-1|TRBV12-3/TRBV12-4
TGTGCCAGCACGACCGGGACAGGGGGCTCTGAAGCTTTCTTT
CASTTGTGGSEAFF
>NA|NA|TRBJ2-1|TRBV20-1
TGCAGTGCTAGAGATCGGCCTAGCGAGACGACCAGCCGCTACAATGAGCAGTTCTTC
CSARDRPSETTSRYNEQFF
>TRBD1|NA|TRBJ2-2|TRBV6-4
TGTGCCAGCGCCATATTTCACAGGGGGCCCGGGGAGCTGTTTTTT
CASAIFHRGPGELFF
>NA|NA|TRBJ2-5|TRBV7-6
TGTGCCAGCAGCTCGCCCCAGGGGCCAGAGACCCAGTACTTC
CASSSPQGPETQYF
>TRBD2|NA|TRBJ2-7|TRBV19
TGTGCCAGTAGGACTAGCGGGAGCTCCTACGAGCAGTACTTC
CASRTSGSSYEQYF
>NA|NA|TRBJ2-3|TRBV24-1
TGTGCCACCTCCAAGTTAGTCCGATCTAGCACAGATACGCAGTATTTT
CATSKLVRSSTDTQYF
>TRBD1|few|TRBJ1-1|TRBV5-4
TGTGCCAGCAGCCTAGACAGGGATACTGAAGCTTTCTTT
CASSLDRDTEAFF
>NA|NA|TRBJ2-5|TRBV27
TGTGCCAGCAGTCCTAGAATCGCTTTGGAGACCCAGTACTTC
CASSPRIALETQYF
>NA|NA|TRBJ2-3|TRBV6-2/TRBV6-3
TGTGCCAGCACCAACGGGGGCGGCGGCACAGATACGCAGTATTTT
CASTNGGGGTDTQYF
>TRBD2|once|TRBJ2-5|TRBV14
TGTGCCAGCAGCCACGGGTTGAGCGGGAGCGGAGAGACCCAGTACTTC
CASSHGLSGSGETQYF
>TRBD2|few|TRBJ2-7|TRBV7-2
TGTGCCAGCAGCTTACTAGCGGGAAGCTCCTACGAGCAGTACTTC
CASSLLAGSSYEQYF
>NA|few|TRBJ2-7|TRBV6-1
TGTGCCAGCACCCCGAATCTTGCCACCTACGAGCAGTACTTC
CASTPNLATYEQYF
>TRBD2|few|TRBJ2-5|TRBV20-1
TGCAGTGCTAGATGGAGGGAGGGCCCCCAAGAGACCCAGTACTTC
CSARWREGPQETQYF
>NA|NA|TRBJ1-1|TRBV18
TGTGCCAGCTCACTCTCACTCGGGAGGGAAGCTTTCTTT
CASSLSLGREAFF
>NA|NA|TRBJ2-2|TRBV15
TGTGCCACCAGCTCTCGAGGGGAGCTGTTTTTT
CATSSRGELFF
>NA|NA|TRBJ2-5|TRBV7-9
TGTGCCAGCACCTGGGGGCGCGGAGAGACCCAGTACTTC
CASTWGRGETQYF
>NA|NA|TRBJ1-1|TRBV6-1
TGTGCCAGCCTCTCGACAGCGATGAACACTGAAGCTTTCTTT
CASLSTAMNTEAFF
>NA|NA|TRBJ2-7|TRBV29-1
TGCAGCGCAAACGGACAGACTCCCTACGAGCAGTACTTC
CSANGQTPYEQYF
>NA|few|TRBJ2-6|TRBV20-1
TGCAGTGCTAGAGATGGGGGCTTGGGGTCTGGGGCCAACGTCCTGACTTTC
CSARDGGLGSGANVLTF
>NA|NA|TRBJ2-5|TRBV5-1
TGCGCCAGCAGCTTGGGTCAAGAGACCCAGTACTTC
CASSLGQETQYF
>TRBD2|NA|TRBJ2-3|TRBV6-1
TGTGCCAGCAGCCGGACTAGCGGGGGCTATAGCACAGATACGCAGTATTTT
CASSRTSGGYSTDTQYF
>TRBD1|NA|TRBJ2-7|TRBV20-1
TGCAGTGCTAGGAGGAGACAGGGGGGTTCGGACGAGCAGTACTTC
CSARRRQGGSDEQYF
>NA|NA|TRBJ2-2|TRBV6-4
TGTGCCAGCAGTGATGAGGTGAACACCGGGGAGCTGTTTTTT
CASSDEVNTGELFF
>TRBD2|NA|TRBJ2-7|TRBV7-3
TGTGCCAGCAGCCTTGAACTAGCGGGAGACGGAGAGCAGTACTTC
CASSLELAGDGEQYF
>TRBD1|NA|TRBJ2-6|TRBV27
TGTGCCAGCAGCCAGACAGGGGTTCGTCTCTCTGGGGCCAACGTCCTGACTTTC
CASSQTGVRLSGANVLTF
>TRBD2|NA|TRBJ2-3|TRBV24-1
TGTGCCACCAGTGGACTAGCGGGAGTAGATACGCAGTATTTT
CATSGLAGVDTQYF